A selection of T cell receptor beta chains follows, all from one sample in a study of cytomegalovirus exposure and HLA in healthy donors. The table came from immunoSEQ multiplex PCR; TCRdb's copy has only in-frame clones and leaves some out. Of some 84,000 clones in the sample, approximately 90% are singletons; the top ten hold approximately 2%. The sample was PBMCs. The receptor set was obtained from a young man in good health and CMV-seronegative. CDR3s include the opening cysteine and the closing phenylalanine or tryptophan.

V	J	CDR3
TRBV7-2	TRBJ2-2	CASSLAATGELFF
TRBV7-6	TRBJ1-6	CASSLAAGGPPLHF
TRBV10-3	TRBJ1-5	CAISDHHLNQPQHF
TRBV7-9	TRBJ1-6	CASTQSSGPNNSPLHF
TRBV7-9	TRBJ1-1	CASSLGTGPEAFF
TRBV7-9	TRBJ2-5	CASSPPSRETQYF
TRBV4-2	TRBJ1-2	CASRHSLRRGEDGYTF
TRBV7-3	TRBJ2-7	CASSLDRMYEQYF
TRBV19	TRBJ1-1	CASNHRGNTEAFF
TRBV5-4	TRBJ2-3	CASSPLGLTDTQYF
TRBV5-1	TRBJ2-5	CASTLPSGSTQETQYF
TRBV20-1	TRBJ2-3	CSAIRGDTQYF
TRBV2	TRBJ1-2	CASSENWFGTVF
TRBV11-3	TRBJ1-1	CASSLGHSTEAFF
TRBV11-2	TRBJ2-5	CASSLGGVWETQYF
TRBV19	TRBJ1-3	CASSIGSRNTIYF
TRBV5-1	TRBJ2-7	CASSFLAGTSYEQYF
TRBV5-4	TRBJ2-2	CASSLTGGDNTGELFF
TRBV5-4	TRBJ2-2	CASSFGGQGTGELFF
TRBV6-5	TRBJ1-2	CASSYSSTGKLYGYTF
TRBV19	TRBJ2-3	CASSTSAGWGDTQYF
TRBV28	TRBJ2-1	CASRHGTGTYNEQFF
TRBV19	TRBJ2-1	CASSPQGHLYNEQFF
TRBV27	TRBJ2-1	CASSLTSSYNEQFF
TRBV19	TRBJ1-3	CARLDRRAGDSGNTIYF
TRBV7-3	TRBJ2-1	CASSLRGSSYNEQFF
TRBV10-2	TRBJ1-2	CASSEDRANYGYTF
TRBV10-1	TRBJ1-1	CASSENSEYTEAFF
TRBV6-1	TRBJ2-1	CASSDRDRVLF
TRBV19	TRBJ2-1	CASSTTSGTRYNEQFF
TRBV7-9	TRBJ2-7	CASSLARQGAEQYF
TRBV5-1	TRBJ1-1	CASSLTGGVMNTEAFF
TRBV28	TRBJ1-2	CASSLLGTAMGGYTF
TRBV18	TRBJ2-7	CASSQGVPGQVVYEQYF
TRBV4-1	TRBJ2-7	CASRDFSYEQYF